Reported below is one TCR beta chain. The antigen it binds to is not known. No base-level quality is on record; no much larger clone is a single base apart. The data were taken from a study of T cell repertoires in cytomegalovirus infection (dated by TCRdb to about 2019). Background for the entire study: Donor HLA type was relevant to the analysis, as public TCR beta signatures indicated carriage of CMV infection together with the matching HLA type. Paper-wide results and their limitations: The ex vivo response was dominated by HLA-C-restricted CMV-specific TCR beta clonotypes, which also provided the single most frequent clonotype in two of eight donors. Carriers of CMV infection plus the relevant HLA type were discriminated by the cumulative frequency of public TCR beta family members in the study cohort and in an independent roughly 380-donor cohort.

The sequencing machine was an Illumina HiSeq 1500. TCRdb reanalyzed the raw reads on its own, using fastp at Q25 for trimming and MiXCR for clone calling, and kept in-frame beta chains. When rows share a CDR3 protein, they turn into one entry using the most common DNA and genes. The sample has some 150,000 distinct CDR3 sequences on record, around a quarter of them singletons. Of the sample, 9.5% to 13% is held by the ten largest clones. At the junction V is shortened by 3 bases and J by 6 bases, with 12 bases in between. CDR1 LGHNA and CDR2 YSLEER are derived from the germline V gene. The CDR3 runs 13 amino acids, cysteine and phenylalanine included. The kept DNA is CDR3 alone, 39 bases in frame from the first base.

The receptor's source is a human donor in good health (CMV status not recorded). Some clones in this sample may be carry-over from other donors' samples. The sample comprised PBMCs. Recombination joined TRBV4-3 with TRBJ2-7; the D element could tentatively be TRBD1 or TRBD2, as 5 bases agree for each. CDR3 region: CASSHGTLGEQYF. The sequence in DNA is TGCGCCAGCAGCCACGGGACGCTGGGCGAGCAGTACTTC.